This is a list of T cell receptor beta chains from one sample in a study of early T cells in non-severe SARS-CoV-2 infection. TCRdb ran MiXCR on the 5' RACE reads and lists one entry per CDR3 protein. The repertoire has about 40,000 distinct CDR3 sequences, about 4.9% of them found once; the top ten carry 4.5% to 6%. Material: whole blood. The source is an adult who was a healthcare worker with PCR-confirmed SARS-CoV-2 infection or an uninfected control (not recorded which). Both conserved end residues are part of each CDR3. Each record gives: J gene, clone size, CDR3 length, V gene, D gene, CDR3 protein, CDR3 DNA. D genes are given only for firm matches. Only part of the rows carry a size: once, few, many, or a class if the clone is expanded.

j_gene: TRBJ2-3
abundance: many
len: 15
v_gene: TRBV10-2
d_gene: .
CDR3aa: CASRIGSASTDTQYF
CDR3nt: TGCGCCAGCAGAATCGGGTCAGCTAGCACAGATACGCAGTATTTT

j_gene: TRBJ1-2
abundance: .
len: 16
v_gene: TRBV7-2
d_gene: TRBD1
CDR3aa: CASRRDRYNSDYGYTF
CDR3nt: TGTGCCAGCAGGAGGGACAGATACAATTCCGACTATGGCTACACCTTC

j_gene: TRBJ2-7
abundance: few
len: 17
v_gene: TRBV11-2
d_gene: TRBD2
CDR3aa: CASSLSSGGLSSYEQYF
CDR3nt: TGTGCCAGCAGCTTGTCTTCGGGGGGACTCAGCTCCTACGAGCAGTACTTC

j_gene: TRBJ1-4
abundance: .
len: 15
v_gene: TRBV27
d_gene: .
CDR3aa: CASSPRDGRGEKLFF
CDR3nt: TGTGCCAGCAGTCCGCGGGACGGCAGGGGAGAAAAACTGTTTTTT

j_gene: TRBJ2-6
abundance: few
len: 15
v_gene: TRBV7-2
d_gene: .
CDR3aa: CASSFRRAGANVLTF
CDR3nt: TGTGCCAGCAGTTTTCGTAGAGCTGGGGCCAACGTCCTGACTTTC

j_gene: TRBJ1-5
abundance: few
len: 15
v_gene: TRBV2
d_gene: .
CDR3aa: CASSEPGFSNQPQHF
CDR3nt: TGTGCCAGCAGTGAACCGGGATTTAGCAATCAGCCCCAGCATTTT

j_gene: TRBJ2-1
abundance: .
len: 14
v_gene: TRBV27
d_gene: .
CDR3aa: CASSLTPGYNEQFF
CDR3nt: TGTGCCAGCAGTTTAACCCCGGGCTACAATGAGCAGTTCTTC

j_gene: TRBJ2-3
abundance: many
len: 15
v_gene: TRBV11-2
d_gene: .
CDR3aa: CASSYRQEFTDTQYF
CDR3nt: TGTGCCAGCAGCTATCGACAGGAGTTCACAGATACGCAGTATTTT

j_gene: TRBJ1-4
abundance: many
len: 15
v_gene: TRBV7-9
d_gene: .
CDR3aa: CASSELSATNEKLFF
CDR3nt: TGTGCCAGCAGCGAACTCAGCGCAACTAATGAAAAACTGTTTTTT

j_gene: TRBJ1-2
abundance: many
len: 13
v_gene: TRBV5-4
d_gene: .
CDR3aa: CASSFARSYGYTF
CDR3nt: TGTGCCAGCAGCTTTGCCAGGTCCTATGGCTACACCTTC

j_gene: TRBJ2-3
abundance: few
len: 16
v_gene: TRBV5-1
d_gene: .
CDR3aa: CASSLGSLGPTDTQYF
CDR3nt: TGCGCCAGCAGCTTGGGATCTCTAGGGCCTACAGATACGCAGTATTTT

j_gene: TRBJ2-3
abundance: many
len: 15
v_gene: TRBV27
d_gene: .
CDR3aa: CASSSGGMSTDTQYF
CDR3nt: TGTGCCAGCAGTTCTGGGGGGATGAGCACAGATACGCAGTATTTT

j_gene: TRBJ1-1
abundance: .
len: 11
v_gene: TRBV29-1
d_gene: .
CDR3aa: CSVTGYTEAFF
CDR3nt: TGCAGCGTTACAGGGTACACTGAAGCTTTCTTT

j_gene: TRBJ1-2
abundance: .
len: 14
v_gene: TRBV4-1
d_gene: .
CDR3aa: CASSQDRGRYGYTF
CDR3nt: TGCGCCAGCAGTCAAGATCGGGGACGGTATGGCTACACCTTC

j_gene: TRBJ1-2
abundance: .
len: 13
v_gene: TRBV20-1
d_gene: .
CDR3aa: CSAMAGANYGYTF
CDR3nt: TGCAGTGCTATGGCAGGGGCTAACTATGGCTACACCTTC

j_gene: TRBJ2-1
abundance: few
len: 14
v_gene: TRBV5-1
d_gene: .
CDR3aa: CASSLSPAGNEQFF
CDR3nt: TGCGCCAGCAGCTTATCCCCTGCCGGAAATGAGCAGTTCTTC

j_gene: TRBJ2-7
abundance: few
len: 15
v_gene: TRBV19
d_gene: .
CDR3aa: CASGSGNSGSYEQYF
CDR3nt: TGTGCCAGTGGCTCGGGAAATTCGGGCTCCTACGAGCAGTACTTC

j_gene: TRBJ2-2
abundance: many
len: 15
v_gene: TRBV24-1
d_gene: .
CDR3aa: CATSDTGTHTGELFF
CDR3nt: TGTGCCACCAGTGACACCGGGACCCACACCGGGGAGCTGTTTTTT